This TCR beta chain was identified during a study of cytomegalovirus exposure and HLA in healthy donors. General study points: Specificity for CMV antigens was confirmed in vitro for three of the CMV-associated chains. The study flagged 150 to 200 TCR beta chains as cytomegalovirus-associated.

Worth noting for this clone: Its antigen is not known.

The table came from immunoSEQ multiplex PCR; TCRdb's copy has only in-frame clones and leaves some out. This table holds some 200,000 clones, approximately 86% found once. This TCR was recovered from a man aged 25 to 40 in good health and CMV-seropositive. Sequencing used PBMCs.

CDR3 in amino acids: CAWSFSPGTLHDYEQYF. The CDR3 nucleotides read TGTGCCTGGAGTTTCTCCCCGGGGACATTACACGACTACGAGCAGTACTTC. The V gene is TRBV30, the J gene TRBJ2-7; D may be TRBD1 (6 bases). Between the trimmed V and J ends, which lost 2 bases and 3 bases, there was a span of 23 bases. CDR1 and CDR2 from the germline V gene are GTSNPN and SVGIG (reference sequence). There are 17 residues in the CDR3. The whole variable domain, remainder taken from reference TRBV30 and TRBJ2-7, is SQTIHQWPATLVQPVGSPLSLECTVEGTSNPNLYWYRQAAGRGLQLLFYSVGIGQISSEVPQNLSASRPQDRQFILSSKKLLLSDSGFYLCAWSFSPGTLHDYEQYFGPGTRLTVT.